The clone carrying this T cell receptor beta chain was observed a handful of times. Its antigen is not known. These data belong to a study of graft-versus-host responses after intestinal transplantation. Whole-study context: Transplants were multivisceral, liver-intestinal, or isolated intestinal. All of the recipients had induction that used anti-thymocyte globulin, then tacrolimus and steroids for three to four years.

General study results and limits: Some GvH clones appeared in ileal mucosa or blood before recipient bone marrow. There was an association between peak levels of circulating GvH clones and early post-transplant HvG declines.

Assay: immunoSEQ multiplex PCR; the TCRdb copy retains only in-frame clones and omits some. The data hold 70,000 to 100,000 clones, with approximately 91% observed a single time. The CDR3 length is 12 residues. The ends were cut back, 7 bases at V and 7 bases at J, with 11 bases in the middle. CDR1 is LNHDA, CDR2 SQIVND, per germline (reference sequence). The specimen was unstimulated CD4+ T cells sorted from spleen or lymph node cells, collected before intestinal transplant. The sequence derives from a human donor who received an intestinal transplant. The rearrangement uses TRBV19 and TRBJ2-4; the D is unclear. The CDR3 region is CASTSVGNIQYF. CDR3 in DNA: TGTGCCAGTACCAGCGTCGGTAACATTCAGTACTTC.